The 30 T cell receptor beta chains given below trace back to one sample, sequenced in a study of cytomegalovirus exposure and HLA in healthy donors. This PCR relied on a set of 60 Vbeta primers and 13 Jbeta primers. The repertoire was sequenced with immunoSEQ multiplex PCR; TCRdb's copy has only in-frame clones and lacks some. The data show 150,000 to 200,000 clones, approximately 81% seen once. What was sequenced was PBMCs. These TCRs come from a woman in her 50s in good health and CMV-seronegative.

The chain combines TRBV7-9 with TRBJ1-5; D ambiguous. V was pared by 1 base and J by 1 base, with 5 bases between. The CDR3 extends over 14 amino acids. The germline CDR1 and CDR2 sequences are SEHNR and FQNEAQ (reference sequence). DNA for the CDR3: TGTGCCAGCAGCTTAGTCGGGAGCAATCAGCCCCAGCATTTT. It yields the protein CASSLVGSNQPQHF.

The CDR3 reads CASTRQGAIAIPYEQYF. The CDR3 coding sequence is TGTGCCAGCACGCGGCAGGGGGCAATCGCGATCCCCTACGAGCAGTACTTC. The chain carries TRBV7-2 and TRBJ2-7, with 8 positions matching TRBD1. This CDR3 contains 17 residues. Looked up from germline, CDR1 is SGHTA and CDR2 is FQGNSA. Trimming took 7 bases from V and 2 from J; bases not matched to a gene: 16.

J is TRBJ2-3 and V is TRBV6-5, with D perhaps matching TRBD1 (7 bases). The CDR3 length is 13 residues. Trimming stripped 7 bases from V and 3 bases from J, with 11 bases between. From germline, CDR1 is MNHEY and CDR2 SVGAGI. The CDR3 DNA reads TGTGCCAGCACAGGGGGGCCTACAGATACGCAGTATTTT. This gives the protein CASTGGPTDTQYF.

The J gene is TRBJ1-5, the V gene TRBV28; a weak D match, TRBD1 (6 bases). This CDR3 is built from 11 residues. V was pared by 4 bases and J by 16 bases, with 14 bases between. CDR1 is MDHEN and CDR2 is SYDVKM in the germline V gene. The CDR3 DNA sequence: TGTGCCAGCAGTTCCGGACAGATTAGACATTTT. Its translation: CASSSGQIRHF.

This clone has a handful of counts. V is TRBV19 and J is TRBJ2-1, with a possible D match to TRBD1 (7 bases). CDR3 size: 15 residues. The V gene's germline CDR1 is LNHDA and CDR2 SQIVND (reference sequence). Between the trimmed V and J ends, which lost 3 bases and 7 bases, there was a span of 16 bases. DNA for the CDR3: TGTGCCAGTAGTATGGCGGGACAGCCGGGGAATGAGCAGTTCTTC. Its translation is CASSMAGQPGNEQFF.

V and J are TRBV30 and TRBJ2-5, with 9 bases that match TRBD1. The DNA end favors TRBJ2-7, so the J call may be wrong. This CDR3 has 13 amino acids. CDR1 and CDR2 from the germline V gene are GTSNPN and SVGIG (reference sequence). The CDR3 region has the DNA TGTGCCTGGAGCGGGACAGGGTTCAACGAGCAGTACTTC. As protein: CAWSGTGFNEQYF.

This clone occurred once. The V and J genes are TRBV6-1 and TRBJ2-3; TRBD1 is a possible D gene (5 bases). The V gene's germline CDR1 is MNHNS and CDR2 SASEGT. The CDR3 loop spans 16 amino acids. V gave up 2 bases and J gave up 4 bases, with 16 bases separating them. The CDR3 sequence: CASSESSRGFADTQYF. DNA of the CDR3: TGTGCCAGCAGTGAATCTTCTAGGGGCTTTGCAGATACGCAGTATTTT.

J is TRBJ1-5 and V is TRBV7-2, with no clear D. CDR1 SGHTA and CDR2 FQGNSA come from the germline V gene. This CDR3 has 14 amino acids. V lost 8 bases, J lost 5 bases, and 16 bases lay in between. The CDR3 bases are TGTGCCAGCCGGCGGGAGGTATTCGATCAGCCCCAGCATTTT. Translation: CASRREVFDQPQHF.

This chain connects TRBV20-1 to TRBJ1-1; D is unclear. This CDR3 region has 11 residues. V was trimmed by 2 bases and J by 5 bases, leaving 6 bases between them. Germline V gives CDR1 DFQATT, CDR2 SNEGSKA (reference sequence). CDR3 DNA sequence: TGCAGTGCTAGACGGGAGACTGAAGCTTTCTTT. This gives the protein CSARRETEAFF.

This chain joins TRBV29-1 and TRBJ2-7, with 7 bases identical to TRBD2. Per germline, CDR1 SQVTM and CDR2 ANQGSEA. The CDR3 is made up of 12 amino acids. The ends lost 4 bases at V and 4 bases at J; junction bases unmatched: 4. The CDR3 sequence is CSVGLAGYEQYF. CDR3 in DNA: TGCAGCGTTGGATTAGCGGGTTACGAGCAGTACTTC.

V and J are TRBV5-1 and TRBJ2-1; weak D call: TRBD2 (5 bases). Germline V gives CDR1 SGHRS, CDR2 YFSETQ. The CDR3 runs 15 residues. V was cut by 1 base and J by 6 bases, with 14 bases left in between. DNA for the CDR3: TGCGCCAGCAGCTTGTCAGTGGGAGACGGCAATGAGCAGTTCTTC. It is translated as CASSLSVGDGNEQFF.

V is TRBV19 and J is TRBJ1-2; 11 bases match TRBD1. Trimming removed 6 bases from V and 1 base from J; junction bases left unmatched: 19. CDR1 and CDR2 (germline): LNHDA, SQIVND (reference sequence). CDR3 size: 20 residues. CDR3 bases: TGTGCCAGTAGGTCCCTTACCCTACCGCCGGGACAGGGGGTTAACTATGGCTACACCTTC. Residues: CASRSLTLPPGQGVNYGYTF.

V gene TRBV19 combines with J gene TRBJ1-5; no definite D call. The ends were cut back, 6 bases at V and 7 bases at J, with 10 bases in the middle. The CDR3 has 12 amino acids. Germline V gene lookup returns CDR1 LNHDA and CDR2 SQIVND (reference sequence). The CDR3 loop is CASRAGNQPQHF. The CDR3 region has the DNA TGTGCCAGTAGGGCCGGGAACCAGCCCCAGCATTTT. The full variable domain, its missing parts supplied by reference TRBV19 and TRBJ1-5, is DGGITQSPKYLFRKEGQNVTLSCEQNLNHDAMYWYRQDPGQGLRLIYYSQIVNDFQKGDIAEGYSVSREKKESFPLTVTSAQKNPTAFYLCASRAGNQPQHFGDGTRLSIL.

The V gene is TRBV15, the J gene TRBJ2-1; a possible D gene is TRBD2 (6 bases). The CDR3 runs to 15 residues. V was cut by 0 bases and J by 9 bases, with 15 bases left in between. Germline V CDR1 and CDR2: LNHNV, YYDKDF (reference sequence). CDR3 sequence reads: CATSRDLAGRSEQFF. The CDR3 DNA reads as TGTGCCACCAGCAGAGATTTGGCAGGGAGGAGTGAGCAGTTCTTC.

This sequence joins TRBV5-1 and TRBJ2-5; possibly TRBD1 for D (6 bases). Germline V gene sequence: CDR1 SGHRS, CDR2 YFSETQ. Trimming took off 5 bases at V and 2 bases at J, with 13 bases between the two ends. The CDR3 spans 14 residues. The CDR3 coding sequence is TGCGCCAGCAGACCCCACAGGGAGCAAGAGACCCAGTACTTC. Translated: CASRPHREQETQYF.

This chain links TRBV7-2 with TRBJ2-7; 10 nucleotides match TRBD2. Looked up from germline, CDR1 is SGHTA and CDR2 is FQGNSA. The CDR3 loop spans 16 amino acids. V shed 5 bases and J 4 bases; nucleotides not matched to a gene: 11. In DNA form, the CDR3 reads TGTGCCAGCAGCCCCCGAGAGCGGGGGGGGCGGTACGAGCAGTACTTC. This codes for CASSPRERGGRYEQYF.

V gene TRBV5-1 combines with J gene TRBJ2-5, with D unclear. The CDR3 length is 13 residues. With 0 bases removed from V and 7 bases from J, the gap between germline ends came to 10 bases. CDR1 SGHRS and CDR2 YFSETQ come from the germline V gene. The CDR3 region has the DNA TGCGCCAGCAGCTTGGGCCAGGAAGGGACCCAGTACTTC. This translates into CASSLGQEGTQYF.

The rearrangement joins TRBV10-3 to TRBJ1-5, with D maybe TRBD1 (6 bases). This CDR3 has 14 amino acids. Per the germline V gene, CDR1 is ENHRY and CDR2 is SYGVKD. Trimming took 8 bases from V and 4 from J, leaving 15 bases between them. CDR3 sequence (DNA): TGTGCCATCGGTTCCGGGACAAGAAATCAGCCCCAGCATTTT. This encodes CAIGSGTRNQPQHF.

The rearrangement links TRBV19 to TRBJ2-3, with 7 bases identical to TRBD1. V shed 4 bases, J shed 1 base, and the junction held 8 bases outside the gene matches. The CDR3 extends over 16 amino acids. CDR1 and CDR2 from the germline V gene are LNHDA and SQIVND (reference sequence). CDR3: CASSKIPGTGTDTQYF. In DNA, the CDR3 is TGTGCCAGTAGTAAAATACCAGGGACAGGCACAGATACGCAGTATTTT.

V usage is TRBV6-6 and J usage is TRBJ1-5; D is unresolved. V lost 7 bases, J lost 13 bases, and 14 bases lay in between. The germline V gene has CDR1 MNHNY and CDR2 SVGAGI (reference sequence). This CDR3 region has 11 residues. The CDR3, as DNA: TGTGCCAGCACCTCAGGTCAGCTACAGCATTTT. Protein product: CASTSGQLQHF.

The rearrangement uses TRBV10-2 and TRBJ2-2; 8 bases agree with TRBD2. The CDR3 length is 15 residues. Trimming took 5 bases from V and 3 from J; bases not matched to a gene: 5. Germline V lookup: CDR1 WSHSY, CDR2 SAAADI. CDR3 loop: CASSNSGGYTGELFF. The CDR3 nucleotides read TGCGCCAGCAGTAACAGCGGGGGATACACCGGGGAGCTGTTTTTT.

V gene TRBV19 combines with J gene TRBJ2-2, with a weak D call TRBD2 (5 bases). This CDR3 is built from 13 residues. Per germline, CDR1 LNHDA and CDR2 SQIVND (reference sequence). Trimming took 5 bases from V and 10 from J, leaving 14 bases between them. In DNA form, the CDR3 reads TGTGCCAGTAGTTCCATGCGGGCGGAGGAGCTGTTTTTT. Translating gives CASSSMRAEELFF.

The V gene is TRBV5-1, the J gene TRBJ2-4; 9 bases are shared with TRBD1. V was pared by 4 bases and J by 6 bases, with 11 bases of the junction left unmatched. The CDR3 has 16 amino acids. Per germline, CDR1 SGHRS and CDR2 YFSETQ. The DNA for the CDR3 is TGCGCCAGCAGCCAAACAGGGGGCGGCAATGTAAACATTCAGTACTTC. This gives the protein CASSQTGGGNVNIQYF.

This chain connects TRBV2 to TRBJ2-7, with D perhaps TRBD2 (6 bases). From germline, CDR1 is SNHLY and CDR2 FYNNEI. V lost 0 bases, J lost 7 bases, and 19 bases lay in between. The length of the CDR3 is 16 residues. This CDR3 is CASSEALRQGAGEQYF. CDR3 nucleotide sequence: TGTGCCAGCAGTGAAGCGCTTAGGCAGGGTGCGGGAGAGCAGTACTTC. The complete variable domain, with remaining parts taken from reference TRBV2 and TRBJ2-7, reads EPEVTQTPSHQVTQMGQEVILRCVPISNHLYFYWYRQILGQKVEFLVSFYNNEISEKSEIFDDQFSVERPDGSNFTLKIRSTKLEDSAMYFCASSEALRQGAGEQYFGPGTRLTVT.

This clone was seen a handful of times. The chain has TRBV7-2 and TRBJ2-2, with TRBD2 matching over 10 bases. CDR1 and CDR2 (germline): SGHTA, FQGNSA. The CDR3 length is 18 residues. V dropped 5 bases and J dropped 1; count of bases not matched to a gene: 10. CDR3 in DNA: TGTGCCAGCAGCGCGTCCGGGACTAGCGTTCGGAACACCGGGGAGCTGTTTTTT. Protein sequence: CASSASGTSVRNTGELFF.

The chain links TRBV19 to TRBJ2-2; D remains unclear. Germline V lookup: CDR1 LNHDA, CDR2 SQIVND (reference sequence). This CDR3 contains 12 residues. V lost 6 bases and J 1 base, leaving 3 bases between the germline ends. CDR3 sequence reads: CASSQNTGELFF. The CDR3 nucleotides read TGTGCCAGTAGCCAGAACACCGGGGAGCTGTTTTTT.

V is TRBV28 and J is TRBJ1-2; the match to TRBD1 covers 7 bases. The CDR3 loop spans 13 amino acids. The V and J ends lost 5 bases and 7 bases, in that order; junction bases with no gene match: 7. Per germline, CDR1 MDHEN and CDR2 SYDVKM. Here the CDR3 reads CASSQQGKGGYTF. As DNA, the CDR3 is TGTGCCAGCAGTCAACAGGGGAAGGGTGGCTACACCTTC.

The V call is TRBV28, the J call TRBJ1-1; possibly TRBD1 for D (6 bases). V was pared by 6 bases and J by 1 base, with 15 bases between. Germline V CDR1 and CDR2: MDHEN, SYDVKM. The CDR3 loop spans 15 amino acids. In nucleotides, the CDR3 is TGTGCCAGCAGCTACTCCGGACAGCCGAACACTGAAGCTTTCTTT. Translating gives CASSYSGQPNTEAFF.

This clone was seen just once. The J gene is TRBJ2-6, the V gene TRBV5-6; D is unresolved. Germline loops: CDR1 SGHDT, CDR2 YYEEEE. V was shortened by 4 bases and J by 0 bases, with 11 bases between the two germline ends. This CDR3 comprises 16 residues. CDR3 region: CASSNVGGSGANVLTF. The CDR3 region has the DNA TGTGCCAGCAGCAACGTCGGCGGCTCTGGGGCCAACGTCCTGACTTTC.

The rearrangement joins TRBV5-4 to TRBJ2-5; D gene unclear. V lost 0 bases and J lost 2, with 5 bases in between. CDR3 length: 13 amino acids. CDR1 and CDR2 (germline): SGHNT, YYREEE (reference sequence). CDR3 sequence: CASSLVGQETQYF. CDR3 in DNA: TGTGCCAGCAGCTTGGTCGGGCAAGAGACCCAGTACTTC.